This T cell receptor (beta chain) was sequenced during a study of blood T cell repertoires in COVID-19. Study-level information: Sources were T cells, B-cell-depleted T cells, or PBMCs; the material itself was cDNA or gDNA.

Which cohort a participant joined came from the clinical history participants gave. Two negative PCRs, clearance, or symptom resolution were required of recovered Cohort 3 donors. This table comes from immunoSEQ multiplex PCR, and its TCRdb copy is limited to in-frame clones, with some not included. The profile shows approximately 300,000 clones, 87% of them singletons. This CDR3 has 14 amino acids. The germline CDR1 and CDR2 sequences are GTSNPN and SVGIG (reference sequence). V shed 0 bases and J shed 10 bases, with 18 bases lying between them. The clonotype originates from a woman in her twenties or thirties who had recovered from COVID-19. The sample taken for sequencing was PBMCs or T cells enriched from blood (not recorded which). J is TRBJ1-1 and V is TRBV30; TRBD1 is a possible D gene (6 bases). The CDR3 DNA is TGTGCCTGGAGTGTAGAGGTCGAGGGGGTGCGAGCTTTCTTT. Translating gives CAWSVEVEGVRAFF.